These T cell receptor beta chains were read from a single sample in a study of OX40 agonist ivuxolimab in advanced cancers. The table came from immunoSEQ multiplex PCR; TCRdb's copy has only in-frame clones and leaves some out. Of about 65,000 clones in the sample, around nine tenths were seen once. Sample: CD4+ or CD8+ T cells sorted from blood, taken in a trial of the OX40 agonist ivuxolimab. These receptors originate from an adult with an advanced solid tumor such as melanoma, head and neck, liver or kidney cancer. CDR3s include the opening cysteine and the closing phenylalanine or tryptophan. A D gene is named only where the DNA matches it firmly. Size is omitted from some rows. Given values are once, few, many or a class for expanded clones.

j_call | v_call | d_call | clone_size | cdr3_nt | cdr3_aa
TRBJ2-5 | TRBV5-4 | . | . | TGTGCCAGCAGCTCCGGCGGGTGGGAGACCCAGTACTTC | CASSSGGWETQYF
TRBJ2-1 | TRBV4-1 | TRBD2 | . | TGCGCCAGCAGATATGATTCGGGACTAGCGACCGTTCGCTCCTACAATGAGCAGTTCTTC | CASRYDSGLATVRSYNEQFF
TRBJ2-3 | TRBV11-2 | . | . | TGTGCCAGCAGCCCCACAGATACGCAGTATTTT | CASSPTDTQYF
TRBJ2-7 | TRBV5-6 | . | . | TGTGCCAGCAGCTCCCCGAGGGGGGGGACTTTTTCCTACGAGCAGTACTTC | CASSSPRGGTFSYEQYF
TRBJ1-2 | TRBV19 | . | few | TGTGCCAGTAGTGCGAAGGACAGATACTATGGCTACACCTTC | CASSAKDRYYGYTF
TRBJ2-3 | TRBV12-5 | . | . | TGTGCTAGTGGACTCGGACAGTCTGACAGCACAGATACGCAGTATTTT | CASGLGQSDSTDTQYF
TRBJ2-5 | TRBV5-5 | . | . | TGTGCCAGCAGCTCCCCAGGAGGGGAGACCCAGTACTTC | CASSSPGGETQYF
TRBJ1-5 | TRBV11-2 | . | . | TGTGCCAGCAGCAACGGGACCTATTCCCTCGTAGATCAGCCCCAGCATTTT | CASSNGTYSLVDQPQHF
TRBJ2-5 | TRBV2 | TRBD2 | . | TGTGCCAGCAGGACTAGCGGGGTCCAAGAGACCCAGTACTTC | CASRTSGVQETQYF
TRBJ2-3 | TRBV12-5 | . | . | TGTGCTAGTGGATCTCGATTCACAGATACGCAGTATTTT | CASGSRFTDTQYF
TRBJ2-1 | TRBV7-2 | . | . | TGTGCCAGCAGCTCCCGGGGGTCCTACAATGAGCAGTTCTTC | CASSSRGSYNEQFF
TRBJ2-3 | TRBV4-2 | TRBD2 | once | TGTGCCAGCAGCCTACCGAGCGGGGGAGCCCGGGATACGCAGTATTTT | CASSLPSGGARDTQYF
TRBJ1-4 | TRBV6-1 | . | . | TGTGCCAGCAGTGAACTCTGGTCAACTAATGAAAAACTGTTTTTT | CASSELWSTNEKLFF
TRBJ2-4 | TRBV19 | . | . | TGTGCCAGTAGTAAAAACAAGCTGGGAGCCAAAAACATTCAGTACTTC | CASSKNKLGAKNIQYF
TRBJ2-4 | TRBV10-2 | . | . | TGCGCCAGCAGTGGGGGGAGGACAGCCAAAAACATTCAGTACTTC | CASSGGRTAKNIQYF
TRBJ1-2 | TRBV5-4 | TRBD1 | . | TGTGCCAGCAGCTTGGGGGACAGGGCCTATGGCTACACCTTC | CASSLGDRAYGYTF
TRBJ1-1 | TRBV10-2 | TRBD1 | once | TGCGCCAGCAGTGAGCTCGGACAGGGGAACACTGAAGCTTTCTTT | CASSELGQGNTEAFF
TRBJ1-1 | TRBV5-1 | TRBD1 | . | TGCGCCAGCAGCTTACTAAAGTGGACAGGGGACACTGAAGCTTTCTTT | CASSLLKWTGDTEAFF
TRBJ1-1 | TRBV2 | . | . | TGTGCCAGCAGTCCGGAAGGGGGGCGAGGAACTGAAGCTTTCTTT | CASSPEGGRGTEAFF
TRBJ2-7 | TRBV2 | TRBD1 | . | TGTGCCAGCGAGTCCCCCGGGACAGGCTACGAGCAGTACTTC | CASESPGTGYEQYF
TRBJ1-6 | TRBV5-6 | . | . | TGTGCCAGCAGCTTGGGCGGCAATTCACCCCTCCACTTT | CASSLGGNSPLHF
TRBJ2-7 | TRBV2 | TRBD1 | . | TGTGCCAGCAGCCGGGACAGGGGGTGGGAGCAGTACTTC | CASSRDRGWEQYF
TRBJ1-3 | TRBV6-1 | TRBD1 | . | TGTGCCAGCAGTGATGGGACAGGGGGGTCGGGAAACACCATATATTTT | CASSDGTGGSGNTIYF
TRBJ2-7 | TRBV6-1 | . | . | TGTGCCAGCAGCGGCGCCTACGAGCAGTACTTC | CASSGAYEQYF
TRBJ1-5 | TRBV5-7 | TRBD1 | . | TGTGCCAGCAGCTCCCTTCGGGACAGAATATCTCAGCCCCAGCATTTT | CASSSLRDRISQPQHF
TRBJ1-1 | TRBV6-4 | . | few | TGTGCCAGCAGTCGACACGAGAACACTGAAGCTTTCTTT | CASSRHENTEAFF
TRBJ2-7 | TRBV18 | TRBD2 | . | TGTGCCAGCTCAAGGGACGGCGGGGGGTCCTACGAGCAGTACTTC | CASSRDGGGSYEQYF
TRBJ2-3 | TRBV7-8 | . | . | TGTGCCAGCAGACTCAGGGACCGCACAGATACGCAGTATTTT | CASRLRDRTDTQYF
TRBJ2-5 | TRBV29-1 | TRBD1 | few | TGCAGCGTAGCCGGGACAGGGCGGCGGGAGACCCAGTACTTC | CSVAGTGRRETQYF
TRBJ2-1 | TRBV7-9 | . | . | TGTGCCAGCAGCTTAACGGCTTCCTACAATGAGCAGTTCTTC | CASSLTASYNEQFF
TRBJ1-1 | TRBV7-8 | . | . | TGTGCCAGCAGCATCTTGGGCCCAGGGAACACTGAAGCTTTCTTT | CASSILGPGNTEAFF
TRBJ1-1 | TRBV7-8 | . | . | TGTGCCAGCAGCCGAATCGGCACTGAAGCTTTCTTT | CASSRIGTEAFF
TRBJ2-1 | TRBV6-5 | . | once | TGTGCCAGCAGTTACGGTGGTAGGGGGGGCAATGAGCAGTTCTTC | CASSYGGRGGNEQFF
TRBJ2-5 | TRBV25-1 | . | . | TGTGCCAGCAGTGTATATGGCAGGGAGGTGACCCAGTACTTC | CASSVYGREVTQYF
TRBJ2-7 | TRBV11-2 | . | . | TGTGCCAGCAGCTTTCGACGAAAGGGGGGGGCCACCTACGAGCAGTACTTC | CASSFRRKGGATYEQYF
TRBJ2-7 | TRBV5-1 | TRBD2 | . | TGCGCCAGCAGCGCCCCCGGGACTAGCGGGGGGAGCCGCTCCTACGAGCAGTACTTC | CASSAPGTSGGSRSYEQYF
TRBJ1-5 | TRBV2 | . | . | TGTGCCAGCAGTGATCAGACAGAAAATCAGCCCCAGCATTTT | CASSDQTENQPQHF
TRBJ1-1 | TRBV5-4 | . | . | TGTGCCAGCAAACCGGGACTAGCTCCCAACACTGAAGCTTTCTTT | CASKPGLAPNTEAFF
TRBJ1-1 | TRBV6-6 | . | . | TGTGCCAGCAGTTACAGGGGCCAGGGCACTGAAGCTTTCTTT | CASSYRGQGTEAFF
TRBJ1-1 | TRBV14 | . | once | TGTGCCAGCAGCCAATTTGTCATGAACACTGAAGCTTTCTTT | CASSQFVMNTEAFF
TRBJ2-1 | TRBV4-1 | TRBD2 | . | TGCGCCAGCAGCCAAGGGGGGGGAAGCTCCTACAATGAGCAGTTCTTC | CASSQGGGSSYNEQFF
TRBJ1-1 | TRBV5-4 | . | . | TGTGCCGGCCTCTTCCTAACAGGGAGGTACACTGAAGCTTTCTTT | CAGLFLTGRYTEAFF
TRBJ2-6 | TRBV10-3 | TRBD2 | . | TGTGCCATCAGGAGCGGGGACTCTGGGGCCAACGTCCTGACTTTC | CAIRSGDSGANVLTF
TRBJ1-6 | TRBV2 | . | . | TGTGCCACCAGAAGTTCAAGTACTAATTCACCCCTCCACTTT | CATRSSSTNSPLHF
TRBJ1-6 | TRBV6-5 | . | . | TGTGCCAGCAGTTATGGCTGGGTCTCGGATTCACCCCTCCACTTT | CASSYGWVSDSPLHF
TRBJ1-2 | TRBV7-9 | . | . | TGTGCCAGCAGCTTAGCGCATCTTGGATCCGGCTACACCTTC | CASSLAHLGSGYTF
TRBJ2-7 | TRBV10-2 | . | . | TGCGCCAGCAGTGAGGAACCTCGCTACGAGCAGTACTTC | CASSEEPRYEQYF
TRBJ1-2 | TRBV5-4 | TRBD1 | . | TGTGCCAGCAGCGACGCACAGGGGGCCAACTATGGCTACACCTTC | CASSDAQGANYGYTF
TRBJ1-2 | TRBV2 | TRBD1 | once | TGTGCCAGCAGTGCCCGGACAGGCAGAGCTAACTATGGCTACACCTTC | CASSARTGRANYGYTF
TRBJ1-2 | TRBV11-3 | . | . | TGTGCCAGCAGCTTAGGGGGCTATGGCTACACCTTC | CASSLGGYGYTF
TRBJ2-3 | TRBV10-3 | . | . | TGTGCCATCAGTGAACAGGGAACAAGCACAGATACGCAGTATTTT | CAISEQGTSTDTQYF
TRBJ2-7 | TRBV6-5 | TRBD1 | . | TGTGCCAGCGCACCACAGGGGTTTGGGGAGCAGTACTTC | CASAPQGFGEQYF
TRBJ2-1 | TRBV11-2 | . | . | TGTGCCAGCAGCTTACTAAGCGGGTCCTACAATGAGCAGTTCTTC | CASSLLSGSYNEQFF